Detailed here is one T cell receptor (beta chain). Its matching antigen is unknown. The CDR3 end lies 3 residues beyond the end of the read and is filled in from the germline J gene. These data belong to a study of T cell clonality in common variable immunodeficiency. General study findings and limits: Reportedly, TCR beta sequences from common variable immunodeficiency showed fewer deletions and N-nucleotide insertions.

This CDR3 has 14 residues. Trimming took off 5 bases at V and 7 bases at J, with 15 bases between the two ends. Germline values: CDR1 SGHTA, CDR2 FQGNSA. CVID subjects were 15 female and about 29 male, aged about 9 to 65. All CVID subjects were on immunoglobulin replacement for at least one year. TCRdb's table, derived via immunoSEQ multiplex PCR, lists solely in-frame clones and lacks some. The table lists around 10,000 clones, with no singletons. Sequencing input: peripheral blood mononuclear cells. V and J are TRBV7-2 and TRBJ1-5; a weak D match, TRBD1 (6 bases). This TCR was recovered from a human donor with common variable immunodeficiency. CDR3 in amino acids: CASSVKQGRQPQHF. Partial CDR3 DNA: TGTGCCAGCAGCGTCAAGCAGGGGAGACAGCCC.